This is a list of T cell receptor beta chains from one sample in a study of blood T cell repertoires in COVID-19. Method: immunoSEQ multiplex PCR; TCRdb's copy keeps in-frame clones and lacks some. Counted here are about 200,000 clones, 80% to 90% occurring once; the ten biggest clones make up 3% to 4%. The sequencing input was peripheral blood. The receptors stem from a man in his 60s with acute or convalescent COVID-19. Each CDR3 is given with its conserved first and last residue. The D gene is left open where the match is weak. Clone size is shown for a subset of rows, as once, few, many or a class of expanded clone.

TRBV27	TRBJ1-6	few	TRBD1	CASSFSGGRLNSPLHF	TGTGCCAGCAGTTTCTCAGGGGGGAGACTAAATTCACCCCTCCACTTT
TRBV3-1/TRBV3-2	TRBJ2-5	-	-	CASSQRGGETQYF	TGTGCCAGCAGCCAGAGAGGAGGGGAGACCCAGTACTTC
TRBV3-1/TRBV3-2	TRBJ1-2	once	-	CASSHGQSYGYTF	TGTGCCAGCAGCCATGGACAGTCCTATGGCTACACCTTC
TRBV29-1	TRBJ2-3	-	TRBD1	CSVEGVPGGRGRVRSTDTQYF	TGCAGCGTTGAAGGGGTCCCTGGAGGCAGGGGGCGAGTGCGTAGCACAGATACGCAGTATTTT
TRBV29-1	TRBJ1-5	-	-	CSVTTGSVSSNQPQHF	TGCAGCGTTACTACAGGGTCGGTCAGTTCTAATCAGCCCCAGCATTTT
TRBV18	TRBJ1-1	-	-	CASSPATGNTEAFF	TGTGCCAGCTCACCGGCGACAGGGAACACTGAAGCTTTCTTT
TRBV27	TRBJ2-1	-	TRBD1	CASSFGTGGDNEQFF	TGTGCCAGCAGTTTTGGGACAGGGGGGGACAATGAGCAGTTCTTC
TRBV19	TRBJ1-5	-	-	CASSIQGSNQPQHF	TGTGCCAGTAGTATACAGGGTAGCAATCAGCCCCAGCATTTT
TRBV4-1	TRBJ2-6	-	-	CASSLTGAGANVLTF	TGCGCCAGCAGCCTGACAGGCGCTGGGGCCAACGTCCTGACTTTC
TRBV27	TRBJ2-1	-	TRBD2	CASSPLAGQYNEQFF	TGTGCCAGCAGTCCGTTAGCGGGTCAGTACAATGAGCAGTTCTTC
TRBV6-5	TRBJ1-2	-	TRBD1	CASRTPGQGSGYTF	TGTGCCAGCAGGACCCCCGGACAGGGCTCTGGCTACACCTTC
TRBV3-1/TRBV3-2	TRBJ2-7	once	TRBD1	CASSHRTGAYEQYF	TGTGCCAGCAGCCACCGGACAGGGGCCTACGAGCAGTACTTC
TRBV10-3	TRBJ2-7	-	-	CAIRETLGREYF	TGTGCCATCAGAGAAACCCTAGGCCGGGAGTACTTC